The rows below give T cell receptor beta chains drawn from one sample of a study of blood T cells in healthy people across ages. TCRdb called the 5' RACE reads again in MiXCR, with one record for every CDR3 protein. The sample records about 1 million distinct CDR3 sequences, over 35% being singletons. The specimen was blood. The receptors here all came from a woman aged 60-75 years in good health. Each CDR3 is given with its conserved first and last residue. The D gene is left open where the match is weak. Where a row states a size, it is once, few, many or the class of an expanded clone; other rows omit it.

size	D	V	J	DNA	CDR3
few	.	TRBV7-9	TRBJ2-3	TGTGCCAGCAGCCCCGAAGAGGGTTTCCGCACAGATACGCAGTATTTT	CASSPEEGFRTDTQYF
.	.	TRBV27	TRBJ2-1	TGTGCCACCAAGGGCCACCCTGGCGGTGAGCAGTTCTTC	CATKGHPGGEQFF
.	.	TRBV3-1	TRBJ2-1	TGTGCCAGCAGCCAAGATTGGAGGGGGAGGAATGAGCAGTTCTTC	CASSQDWRGRNEQFF
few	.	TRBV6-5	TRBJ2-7	TGTGCCAGCAGTTACTCGGAGGAGGGCCGCTACGAGCAGTACTTC	CASSYSEEGRYEQYF
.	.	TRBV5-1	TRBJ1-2	TGCGCCAGCAGCTGGGGGGAACCTAACTATGGCTACACCTTC	CASSWGEPNYGYTF
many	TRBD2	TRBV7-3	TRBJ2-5	TGTGCCAGCAGCTCTAGCGGGAGTGAAGGAGAGACCCAGTACTTC	CASSSSGSEGETQYF
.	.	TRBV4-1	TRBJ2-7	TGCGCCAGCAGCCAAGATTCGGTGACCGAGCAGTACTTC	CASSQDSVTEQYF
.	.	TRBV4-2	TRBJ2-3	TGTGCCAGCAGCCACAATAGATTGAGCACAGATACGCAGTATTTT	CASSHNRLSTDTQYF
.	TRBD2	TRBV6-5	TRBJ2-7	TGTGCCAGCAGTTACCCTACTAGCGGGAGGACTTACGAGCAGTACTTC	CASSYPTSGRTYEQYF
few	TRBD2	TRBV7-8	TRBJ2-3	TGTGCCAGCAGCCATCCAGCGGGAGAGAGCACAGATACGCAGTATTTT	CASSHPAGESTDTQYF
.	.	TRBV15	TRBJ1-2	TGTGCCACCAGAGAGGCAAGGGACATATCTTTCTATGGCTACACCTTC	CATREARDISFYGYTF
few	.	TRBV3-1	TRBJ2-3	TGTGCCAGCAGTCCCTCACCTCCCGTCCGCAGGGCAGATACGCAGTATTTT	CASSPSPPVRRADTQYF
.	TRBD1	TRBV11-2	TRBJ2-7	TGTGCCAGCAGCTTCCTCTCGAGGACAGGGGACTACGAGCAGTACTTC	CASSFLSRTGDYEQYF
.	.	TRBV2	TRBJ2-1	TGTGCCAGCAGTGAATTGGGCCCTTTTAGTGTGAACAATGAGCAGTTCTTC	CASSELGPFSVNNEQFF
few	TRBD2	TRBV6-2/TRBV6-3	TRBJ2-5	TGTGCCAGCATTTTAGCGGGAGGTCAGACCCAGTACTTC	CASILAGGQTQYF
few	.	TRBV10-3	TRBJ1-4	TGTGCCATCGGGACGGAGCCACAAATGGGAAGGCTGTTTTTT	CAIGTEPQMGRLFF
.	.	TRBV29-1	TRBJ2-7	TGCAGCGTTGGGGACGTGATTGGCAGTTACGAGCAGTACTTC	CSVGDVIGSYEQYF
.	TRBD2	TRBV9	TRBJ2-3	TGTGCCAGCAGCCCGGCCGGGACTAGCGTAAAGAGGGATACGCAGTATTTT	CASSPAGTSVKRDTQYF
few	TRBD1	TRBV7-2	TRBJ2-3	TGTGCCAGCAGCCGAAGGGGGCTGAACACAGATACGCAGTATTTT	CASSRRGLNTDTQYF
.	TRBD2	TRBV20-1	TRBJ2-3	TGCAGTGCTACTCCCGGGGGGAGGGCCTTCGATGCGCAGTATTTT	CSATPGGRAFDAQYF
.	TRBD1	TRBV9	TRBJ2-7	TGTGCCAGCAGCAAGGGACAGGGGAGGGGGTCCTACGAGCAGTACTTC	CASSKGQGRGSYEQYF
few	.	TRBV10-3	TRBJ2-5	TGTGCCACCGCGGGCAAAGAGACCCAGTACTTC	CATAGKETQYF
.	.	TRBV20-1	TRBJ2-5	TGCAGTGCTAGCCTTAGCGGAGCACTATTTGAGCAGTACTTC	CSASLSGALFEQYF
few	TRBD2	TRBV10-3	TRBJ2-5	TGTGCCACCCTCGGACTAGGCGTGGAGACCCAGTACTTC	CATLGLGVETQYF
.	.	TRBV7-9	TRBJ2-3	TGTGCCAGCAGCTTAGATTTAGGCGGGGGCACAGATACGCAGTATTTT	CASSLDLGGGTDTQYF
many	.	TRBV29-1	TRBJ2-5	TGCAGCGTTAAGGGGCGGATGCAAGAGACCCAGTACTTC	CSVKGRMQETQYF
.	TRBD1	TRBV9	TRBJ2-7	TGTGCCAGCAGCATCCGACAGGGTGGGGGCGAGCAGTACTTC	CASSIRQGGGEQYF
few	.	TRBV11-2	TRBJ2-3	TGTGCCAGCAGCTTAGAGAATTCCCGCGGAGATACGCAGTATTTT	CASSLENSRGDTQYF
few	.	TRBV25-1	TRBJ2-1	TGTGCCAGCAGTGGCTATGGCGGGGCCTACAATGAGCAGTTCTTC	CASSGYGGAYNEQFF
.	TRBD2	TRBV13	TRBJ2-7	TGTGCCAGCAGCCCCTCGGTAGGGACTAGCGGGCCATCCTACGAGCAGTACTTC	CASSPSVGTSGPSYEQYF
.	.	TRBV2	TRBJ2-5	TGTGCCAGCTCTATTAGCGCGGCATACAATGAGCAGTACTTC	CASSISAAYNEQYF
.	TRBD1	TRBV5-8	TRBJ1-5	TGTGCCAGCAGCACCGGACAGGGCCCCAATCAGCCCCAGCATTTT	CASSTGQGPNQPQHF
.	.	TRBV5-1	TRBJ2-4	TGCGCCATCCTCCAGGGGAGAGGTGCCAAAAACATTCAGTACTTC	CAILQGRGAKNIQYF
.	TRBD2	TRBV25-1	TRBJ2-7	TGTGCCAGCAGTGACCCGGGACTAGCGTTCCACGAGCAGTACTTC	CASSDPGLAFHEQYF
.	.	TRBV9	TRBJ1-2	TGTGCCAGCAGCCCCAACAGAAGCGGGGACTATGGCTACACCTTC	CASSPNRSGDYGYTF
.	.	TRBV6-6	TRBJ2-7	TGTGCCAGCAGTGACGACAATTTTTACGAGCAGTACTTC	CASSDDNFYEQYF
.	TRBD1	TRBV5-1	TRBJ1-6	TGCGCCAGCAGCTATGGACAGGGCTATTCACCCCTCCACTTT	CASSYGQGYSPLHF
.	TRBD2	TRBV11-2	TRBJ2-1	TGTGCCAGCCGAGTCCCGGGAGGGTCGCCCAATGAGCAGTTCTTC	CASRVPGGSPNEQFF
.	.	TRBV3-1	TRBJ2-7	TGTGCCAGCAGCCAAGATTTCCAATCAGTGCAGTACTTC	CASSQDFQSVQYF
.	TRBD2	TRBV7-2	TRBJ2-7	TGTGCCAGCAGCCCTTCTCACGGGGACTACTCCTACGAGCAGTACTTC	CASSPSHGDYSYEQYF
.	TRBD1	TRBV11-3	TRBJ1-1	TGTGCCAGCAGCGCAGGGACAGGTGAAGCTTTCTTT	CASSAGTGEAFF
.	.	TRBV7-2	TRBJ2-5	TGTGCCAGCAGCTTAGGGGTGGGGACCCAGTACTTC	CASSLGVGTQYF
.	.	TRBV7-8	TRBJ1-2	TGTGCCAGCAGCTTTAACAGGGATGGCTACACCTTC	CASSFNRDGYTF
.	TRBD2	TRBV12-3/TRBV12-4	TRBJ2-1	TGTGCCAGCAGTTTGCTACTCGGGGGGGATAAGGAGCAGTTCTTC	CASSLLLGGDKEQFF
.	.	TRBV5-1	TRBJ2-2	TGCGCCAGCAGGCCCAGTTTTGGACTGTCCGGGGAGCTGTTTTTT	CASRPSFGLSGELFF
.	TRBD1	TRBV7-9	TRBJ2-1	TGTGCCAGCAAGGGGACAGGGGTGCTCGATGAGCAGTTCTTC	CASKGTGVLDEQFF
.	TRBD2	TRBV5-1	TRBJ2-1	TGCGCCAGCAGCCTCCGACTAGCGGGAGGACAGAATGAGCAGTTCTTC	CASSLRLAGGQNEQFF
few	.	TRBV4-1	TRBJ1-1	TGCGCCAGCAGCCAAGAGCGGGAGGGCTCAGCTTTCTTT	CASSQEREGSAFF